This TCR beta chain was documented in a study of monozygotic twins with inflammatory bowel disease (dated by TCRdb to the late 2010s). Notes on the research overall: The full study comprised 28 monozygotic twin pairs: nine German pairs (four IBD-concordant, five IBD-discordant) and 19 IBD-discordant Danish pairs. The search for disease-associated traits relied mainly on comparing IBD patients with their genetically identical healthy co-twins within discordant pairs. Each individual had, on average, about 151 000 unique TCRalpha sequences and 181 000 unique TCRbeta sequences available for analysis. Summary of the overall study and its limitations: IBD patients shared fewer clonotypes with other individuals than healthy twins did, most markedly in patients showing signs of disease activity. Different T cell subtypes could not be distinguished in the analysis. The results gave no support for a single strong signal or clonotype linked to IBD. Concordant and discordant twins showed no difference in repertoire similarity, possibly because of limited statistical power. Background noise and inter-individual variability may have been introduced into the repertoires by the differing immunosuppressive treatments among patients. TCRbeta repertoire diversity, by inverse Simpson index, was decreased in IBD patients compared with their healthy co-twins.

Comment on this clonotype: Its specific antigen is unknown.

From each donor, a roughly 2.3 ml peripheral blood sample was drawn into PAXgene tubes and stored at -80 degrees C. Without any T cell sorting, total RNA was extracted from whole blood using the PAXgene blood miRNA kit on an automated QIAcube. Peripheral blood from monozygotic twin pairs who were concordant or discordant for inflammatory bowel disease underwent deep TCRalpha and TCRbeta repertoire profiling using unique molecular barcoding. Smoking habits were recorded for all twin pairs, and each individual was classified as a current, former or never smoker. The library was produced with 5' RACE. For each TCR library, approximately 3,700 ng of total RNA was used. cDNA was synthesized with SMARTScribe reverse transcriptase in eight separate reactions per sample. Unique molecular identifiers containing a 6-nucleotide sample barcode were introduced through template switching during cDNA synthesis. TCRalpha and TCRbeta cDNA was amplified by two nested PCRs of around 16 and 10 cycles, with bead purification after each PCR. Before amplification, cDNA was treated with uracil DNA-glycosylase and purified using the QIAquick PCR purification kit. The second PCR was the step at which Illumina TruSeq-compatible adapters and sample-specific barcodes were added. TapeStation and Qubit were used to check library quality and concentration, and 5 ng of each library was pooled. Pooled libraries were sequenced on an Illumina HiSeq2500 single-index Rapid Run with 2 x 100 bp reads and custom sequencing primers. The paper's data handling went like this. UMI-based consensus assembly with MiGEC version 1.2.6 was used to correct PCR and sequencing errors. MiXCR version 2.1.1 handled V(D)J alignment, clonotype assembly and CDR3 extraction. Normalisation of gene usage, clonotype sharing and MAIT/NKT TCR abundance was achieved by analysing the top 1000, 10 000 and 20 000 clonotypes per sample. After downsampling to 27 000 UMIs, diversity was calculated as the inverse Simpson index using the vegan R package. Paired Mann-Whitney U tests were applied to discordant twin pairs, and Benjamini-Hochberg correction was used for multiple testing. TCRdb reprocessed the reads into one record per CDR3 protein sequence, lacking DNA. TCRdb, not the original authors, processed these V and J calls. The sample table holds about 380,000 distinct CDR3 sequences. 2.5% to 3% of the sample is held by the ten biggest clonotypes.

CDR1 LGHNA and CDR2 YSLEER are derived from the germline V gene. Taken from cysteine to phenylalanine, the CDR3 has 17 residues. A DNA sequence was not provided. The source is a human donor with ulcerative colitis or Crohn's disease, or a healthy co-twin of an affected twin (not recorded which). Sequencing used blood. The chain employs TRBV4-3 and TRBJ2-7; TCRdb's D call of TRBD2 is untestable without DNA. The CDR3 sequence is CASSQCGRSGGAYEQYF.